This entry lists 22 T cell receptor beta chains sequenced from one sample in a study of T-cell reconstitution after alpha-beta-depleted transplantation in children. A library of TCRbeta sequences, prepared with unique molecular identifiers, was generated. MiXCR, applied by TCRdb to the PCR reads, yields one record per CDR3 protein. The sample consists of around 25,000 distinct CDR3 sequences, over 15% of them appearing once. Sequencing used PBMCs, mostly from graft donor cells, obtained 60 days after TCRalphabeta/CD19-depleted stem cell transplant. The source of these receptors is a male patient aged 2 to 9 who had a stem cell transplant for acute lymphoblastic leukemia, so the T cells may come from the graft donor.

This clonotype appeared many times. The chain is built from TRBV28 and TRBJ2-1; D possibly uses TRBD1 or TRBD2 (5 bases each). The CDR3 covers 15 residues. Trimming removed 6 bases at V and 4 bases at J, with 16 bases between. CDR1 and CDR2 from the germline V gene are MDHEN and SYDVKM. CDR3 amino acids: CASRGRGGLYNEQFF. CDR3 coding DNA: TGTGCCAGCAGGGGTCGGGGCGGGCTTTACAATGAGCAGTTCTTC.

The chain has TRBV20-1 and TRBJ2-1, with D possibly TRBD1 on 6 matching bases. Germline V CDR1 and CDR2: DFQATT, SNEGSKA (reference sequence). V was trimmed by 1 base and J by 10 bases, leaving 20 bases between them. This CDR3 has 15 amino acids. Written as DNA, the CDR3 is TGCAGTGCTAGAGCAGGGGCTATAGGGGCAAGGGAGCAGTTCTTC. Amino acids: CSARAGAIGAREQFF.

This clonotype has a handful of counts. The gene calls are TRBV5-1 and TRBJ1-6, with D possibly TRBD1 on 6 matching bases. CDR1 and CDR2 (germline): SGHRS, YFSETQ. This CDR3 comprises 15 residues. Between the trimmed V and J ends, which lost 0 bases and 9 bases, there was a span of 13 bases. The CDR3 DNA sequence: TGCGCCAGCAGCTTGGTTGGGGGCGGTAGTTCACCCCTCCACTTT. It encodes CASSLVGGGSSPLHF. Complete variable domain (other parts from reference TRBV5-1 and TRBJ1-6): KAGVTQTPRYLIKTRGQQVTLSCSPISGHRSVSWYQQTPGQGLQFLFEYFSETQRNKGNFPGRFSGRQFSNSRSEMNVSTLELGDSALYLCASSLVGGGSSPLHFGNGTRLTVT.

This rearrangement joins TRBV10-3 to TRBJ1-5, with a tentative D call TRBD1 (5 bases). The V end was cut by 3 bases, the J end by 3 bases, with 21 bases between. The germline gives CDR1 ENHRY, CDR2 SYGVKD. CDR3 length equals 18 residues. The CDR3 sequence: CAISDSSPGRKINQPQHF. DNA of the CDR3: TGTGCCATCAGTGATTCGTCCCCGGGACGGAAAATCAATCAGCCCCAGCATTTT.

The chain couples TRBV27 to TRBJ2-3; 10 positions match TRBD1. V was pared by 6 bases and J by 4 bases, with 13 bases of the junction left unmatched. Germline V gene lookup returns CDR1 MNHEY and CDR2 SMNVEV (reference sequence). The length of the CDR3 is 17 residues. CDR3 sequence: CASSRVTGTGVPDTQYF. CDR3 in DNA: TGTGCCAGCAGCCGGGTAACCGGGACAGGGGTCCCAGATACGCAGTATTTT.

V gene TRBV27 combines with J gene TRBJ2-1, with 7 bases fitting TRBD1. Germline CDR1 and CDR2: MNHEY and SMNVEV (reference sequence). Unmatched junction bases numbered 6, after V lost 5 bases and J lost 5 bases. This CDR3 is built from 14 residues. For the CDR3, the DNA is TGTGCCAGCAGTGTCGGGACAGACAACAATGAGCAGTTCTTC. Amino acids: CASSVGTDNNEQFF.

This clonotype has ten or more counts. The CDR3 sequence is CASSLGGYLNQPQHF. CDR3 DNA: TGTGCCAGCAGCTTGGGCGGATATCTCAATCAGCCCCAGCATTTT. This chain connects TRBV5-6 to TRBJ1-5; D is ambiguous. The V gene lost 0 bases and the J gene lost 3 bases, with 10 bases spanning the gap. The CDR3 spans 15 residues. Per the germline V gene, CDR1 is SGHDT and CDR2 is YYEEEE.

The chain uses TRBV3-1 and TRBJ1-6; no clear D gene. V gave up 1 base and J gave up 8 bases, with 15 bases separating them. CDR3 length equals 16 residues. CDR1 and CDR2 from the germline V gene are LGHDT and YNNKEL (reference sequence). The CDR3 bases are TGTGCCAGCAGCCAAGGGGCAGCCCACCGGGATTCACCCCTCCACTTT. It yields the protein CASSQGAAHRDSPLHF.

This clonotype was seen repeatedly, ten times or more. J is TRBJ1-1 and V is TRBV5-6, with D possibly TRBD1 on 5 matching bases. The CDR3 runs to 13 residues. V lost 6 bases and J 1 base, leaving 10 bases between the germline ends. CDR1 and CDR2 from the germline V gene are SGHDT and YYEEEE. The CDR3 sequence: CASTLGRNTEAFF. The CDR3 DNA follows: TGTGCCAGCACCCTGGGACGGAACACTGAAGCTTTCTTT. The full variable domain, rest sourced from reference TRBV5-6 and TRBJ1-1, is DAGVTQSPTHLIKTRGQQVTLRCSPKSGHDTVSWYQQALGQGPQFIFQYYEEEERQRGNFPDRFSGHQFPNYSSELNVNALLLGDSALYLCASTLGRNTEAFFGQGTRLTVV.

CDR3: CSSESGRGTGELFF. CDR3 coding DNA: TGCTCTTCCGAAAGCGGGAGGGGTACCGGGGAGCTGTTTTTT. The chain joins TRBV20-1 to TRBJ2-2; 10 bases fit TRBD2. This CDR3 spans 14 amino acids. Germline CDR1 reads DFQATT; CDR2 reads SNEGSKA (reference sequence).

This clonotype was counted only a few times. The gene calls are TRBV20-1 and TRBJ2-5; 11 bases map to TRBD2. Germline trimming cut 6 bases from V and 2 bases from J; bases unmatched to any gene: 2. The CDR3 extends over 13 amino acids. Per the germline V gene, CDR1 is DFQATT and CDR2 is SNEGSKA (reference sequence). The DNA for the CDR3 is TGCAGTGCCCGACTAGCGGGGCAAGAGACCCAGTACTTC. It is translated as CSARLAGQETQYF.

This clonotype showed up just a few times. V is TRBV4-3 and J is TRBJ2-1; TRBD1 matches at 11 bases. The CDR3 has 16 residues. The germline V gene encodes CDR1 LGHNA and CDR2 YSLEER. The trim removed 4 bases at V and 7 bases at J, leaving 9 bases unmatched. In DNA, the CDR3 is TGCGCCAGCAGCCGAGGGGACAGGGGGTTTTGGAATGAGCAGTTCTTC. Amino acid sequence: CASSRGDRGFWNEQFF.

DNA for the CDR3: TGTGCCAGCAGAGGACTCCTCAATGAGCAGTTCTTC. Translated: CASRGLLNEQFF. The J gene is TRBJ2-1, the V gene TRBV6-2 or TRBV6-3; a possible D gene is TRBD2 (5 bases). This CDR3 has 12 residues. Germline values: CDR1 MNHEY, CDR2 SVGEGT. Deletions cut 6 bases from V and 6 bases from J, with 9 bases between.

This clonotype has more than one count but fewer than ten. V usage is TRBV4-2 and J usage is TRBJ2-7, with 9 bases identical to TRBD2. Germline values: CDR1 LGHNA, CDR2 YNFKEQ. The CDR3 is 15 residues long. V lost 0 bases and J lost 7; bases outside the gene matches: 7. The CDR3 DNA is TGTGCCAGCAGCCAAGATGTAGCGGGGGCGGGGGAGCAGTACTTC. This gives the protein CASSQDVAGAGEQYF.

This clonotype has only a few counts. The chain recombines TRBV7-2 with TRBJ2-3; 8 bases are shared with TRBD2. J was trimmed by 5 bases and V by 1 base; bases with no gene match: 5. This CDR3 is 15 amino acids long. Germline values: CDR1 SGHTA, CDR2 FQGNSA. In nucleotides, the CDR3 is TGTGCCAGCAGCTTAGTACTAGCGGTCGGAGATACGCAGTATTTT. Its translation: CASSLVLAVGDTQYF.

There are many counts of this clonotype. The CDR3 region is CASSLVGGLARSGELFF. The CDR3 nucleotides are TGTGCCAGCAGCTTGGTGGGAGGTCTAGCTCGGAGCGGGGAGCTGTTTTTT. The rearrangement links TRBV5-5 to TRBJ2-2, with D perhaps matching TRBD2 (6 bases). The CDR3 sequence is 17 residues long. Between the trimmed V and J ends, which lost 0 bases and 7 bases, there was a span of 19 bases. Germline CDR1 reads SGHKS; CDR2 reads YYEKEE (reference sequence).

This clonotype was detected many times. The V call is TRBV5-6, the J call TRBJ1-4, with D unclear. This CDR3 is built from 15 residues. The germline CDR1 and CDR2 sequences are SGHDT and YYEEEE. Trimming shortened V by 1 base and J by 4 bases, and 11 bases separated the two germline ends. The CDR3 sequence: CASSLIEGLNEKLFF. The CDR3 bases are TGTGCCAGCAGCTTGATAGAGGGTCTTAATGAAAAACTGTTTTTT.

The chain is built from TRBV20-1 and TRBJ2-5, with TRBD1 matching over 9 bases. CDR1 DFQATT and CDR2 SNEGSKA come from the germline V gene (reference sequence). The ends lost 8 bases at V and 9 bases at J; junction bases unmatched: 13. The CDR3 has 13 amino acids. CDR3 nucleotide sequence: TGCAGTACTACCACCAGGGACAGGGTCTCCCAGTACTTC. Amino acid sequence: CSTTTRDRVSQYF.

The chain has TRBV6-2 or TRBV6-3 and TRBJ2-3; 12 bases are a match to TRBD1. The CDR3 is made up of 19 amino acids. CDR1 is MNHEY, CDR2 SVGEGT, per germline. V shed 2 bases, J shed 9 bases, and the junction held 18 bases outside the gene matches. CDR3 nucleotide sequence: TGTGCCAGCAGTTACCCAGGAAGGGGGACAGGGGGCGCTCACCTAACGCAGTATTTT. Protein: CASSYPGRGTGGAHLTQYF.

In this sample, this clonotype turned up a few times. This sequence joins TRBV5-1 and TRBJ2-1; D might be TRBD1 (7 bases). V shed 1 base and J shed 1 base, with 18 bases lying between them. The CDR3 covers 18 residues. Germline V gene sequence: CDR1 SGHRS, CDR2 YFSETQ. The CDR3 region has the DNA TGCGCCAGCAGCTTGAACCCCCTACAGGGGAGGTCCTACAATGAGCAGTTCTTC. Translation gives CASSLNPLQGRSYNEQFF.

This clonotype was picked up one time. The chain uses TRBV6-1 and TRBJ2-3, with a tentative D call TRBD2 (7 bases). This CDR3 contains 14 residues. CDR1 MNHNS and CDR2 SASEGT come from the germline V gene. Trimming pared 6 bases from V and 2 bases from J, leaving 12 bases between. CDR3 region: CASRGGANTDTQYF. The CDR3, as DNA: TGTGCCAGCAGGGGGGGGGCTAACACAGATACGCAGTATTTT.

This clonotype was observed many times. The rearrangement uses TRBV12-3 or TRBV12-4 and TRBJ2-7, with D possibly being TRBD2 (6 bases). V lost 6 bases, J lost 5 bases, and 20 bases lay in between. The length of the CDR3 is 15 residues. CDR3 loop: CASRPGLSGLHEQYF. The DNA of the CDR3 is TGTGCCAGCAGACCGGGACTTTCCGGACTCCACGAGCAGTACTTC.